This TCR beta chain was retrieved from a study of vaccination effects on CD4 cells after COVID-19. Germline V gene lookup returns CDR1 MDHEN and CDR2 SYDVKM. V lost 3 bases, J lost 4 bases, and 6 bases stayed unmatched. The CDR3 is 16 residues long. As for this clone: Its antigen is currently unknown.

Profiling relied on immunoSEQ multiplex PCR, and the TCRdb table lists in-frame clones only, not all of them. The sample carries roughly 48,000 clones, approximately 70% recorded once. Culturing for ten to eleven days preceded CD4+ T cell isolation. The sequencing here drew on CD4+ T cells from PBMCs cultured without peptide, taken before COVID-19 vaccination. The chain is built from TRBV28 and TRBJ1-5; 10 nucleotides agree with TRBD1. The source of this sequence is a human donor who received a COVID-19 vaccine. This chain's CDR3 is CASSFLGDRGNQPQHF. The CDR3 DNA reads TGTGCCAGCAGTTTTTTAGGGGACAGGGGTAATCAGCCCCAGCATTTT.